The clone carrying this T cell receptor beta chain was observed many times. TCRdb re-called the 5' RACE reads with MiXCR, one entry per CDR3 protein. This table has under 200,000 distinct CDR3 sequences, around 7% appearing once. The data belong to a study of T cells after yellow fever vaccination. Germline V gene data show CDR1 as SGHTA and CDR2 as FQGNSA. The CDR3 has 17 residues. V trimming: 5 bases; J trimming: 0 bases; junction bases outside the gene matches: 6. The sample was CD4+ T cells sorted from PBMCs, taken 5 to 6 days after the first yellow fever vaccination. The chain combines TRBV7-2 with TRBJ2-1; 11 positions agree with TRBD2. The source is a man between 18 and 35 years old who received the YFV17D yellow fever vaccine. CDR3 sequence reads: CASSGRLAGPSYNEQFF. CDR3 DNA sequence: TGTGCCAGCAGCGGCAGACTAGCGGGACCCTCCTACAATGAGCAGTTCTTC.